Shown below are 13 T cell receptor beta chains from a single sample sequenced in a study of CD8 T cells in ankylosing spondylitis. TCRdb processed the 5' RACE reads anew with MiXCR; each CDR3 protein has one entry. The table lists around 150,000 distinct CDR3 sequences, around two fifths of them singletons. Material for sequencing was synovial fluid, either unsorted or a sorted T cell fraction (not recorded which). These receptors all stem from a male donor with ankylosing spondylitis.

This chain connects TRBV5-1 to TRBJ2-2, with 14 bases aligning to TRBD2. The CDR3 extends over 17 amino acids. Looked up from germline, CDR1 is SGHRS and CDR2 is YFSETQ. J gave up 4 bases and V 8 bases, and 10 bases lay outside the gene matches. CDR3 protein: CASQKGLAGETTGELFF. The CDR3 region has the DNA TGCGCCAGTCAAAAGGGACTAGCGGGGGAGACCACCGGGGAGCTGTTTTTT.

This clonotype was found a few times. This chain links TRBV20-1 with TRBJ2-7; the D gene is possibly TRBD1 (6 bases). The germline V and J ends were trimmed by 3 bases and 5 bases, with 14 bases remaining between them. From germline, CDR1 is DFQATT and CDR2 SNEGSKA (reference sequence). The CDR3 sequence is 13 residues long. This CDR3 is CSARGYRVHEQYF. The CDR3 region has the DNA TGCAGTGCTAGGGGGTACAGGGTCCACGAGCAGTACTTC.

V and J are TRBV29-1 and TRBJ1-1; TRBD1 matches at 7 bases. The CDR3 length is 13 residues. The germline V gene encodes CDR1 SQVTM and CDR2 ANQGSEA. J was trimmed by 5 bases and V by 6 bases; bases with no gene match: 9. The CDR3 DNA is TGCAGCGTGGACACAGGGGAGGGAACTGAAGCTTTCTTT. Protein sequence: CSVDTGEGTEAFF.

This clonotype has only a few counts. This chain joins TRBV2 and TRBJ2-2; TRBD2 matches 9 bases. Germline values: CDR1 SNHLY, CDR2 FYNNEI. The ends lost 5 bases at V and 2 bases at J; junction bases unmatched: 9. This CDR3 is built from 17 residues. As DNA, the CDR3 is TGTGCCAGCAGTATTCCCAGCGGGGGGCTAAACACCGGGGAGCTGTTTTTT. This codes for CASSIPSGGLNTGELFF.

The CDR3, as DNA: TGTGCCAGCAGCGTATACCTAGAGACCGGGGAGCTGTTTTTT. Encoded protein: CASSVYLETGELFF. The rearrangement links TRBV9 to TRBJ2-2; D uncertain. This CDR3 spans 14 amino acids. From germline, CDR1 is SGDLS and CDR2 YYNGEE. V dropped 1 base and J dropped 5 bases, with 9 bases sitting between them.

The genes are TRBV7-9 and TRBJ2-3, with a tentative D call TRBD1 (5 bases). This CDR3 has 15 amino acids. In germline, CDR1 is SEHNR, CDR2 FQNEAQ (reference sequence). The V end lost 4 bases, the J end lost 3 bases, and 14 bases lay between the germline ends. DNA of the CDR3: TGTGCCAGCAGCTCAGGGAAAAGAACTACAGATACGCAGTATTTT. This sequence encodes CASSSGKRTTDTQYF.

This clonotype was counted many times. The chain recombines TRBV7-9 with TRBJ2-1; TRBD2 aligns across 15 bases. Germline trimming cut 5 bases from V and 2 bases from J; bases unmatched to any gene: 4. The germline V gene encodes CDR1 SEHNR and CDR2 FQNEAQ (reference sequence). CDR3 length: 17 residues. CDR3 DNA: TGTGCCAGCAGCGGAGGACTAGCGGGAGGGCCCTACAATGAGCAGTTCTTC. It translates to CASSGGLAGGPYNEQFF.

The chain carries TRBV5-1 and TRBJ2-1; D is perhaps TRBD2 (6 bases). The ends were cut back, 2 bases at V and 6 bases at J, with 18 bases in the middle. Germline V gene sequence: CDR1 SGHRS, CDR2 YFSETQ. The length of the CDR3 is 16 residues. In DNA form, the CDR3 reads TGCGCCAGCAGCTTAGTCGGCGGGGTCCCCTCCAATGAGCAGTTCTTC. It specifies CASSLVGGVPSNEQFF.

J is TRBJ2-1 and V is TRBV9; 13 bases match TRBD2. This CDR3 region has 15 residues. The V and J ends lost 3 bases and 5 bases, in that order; junction bases with no gene match: 2. Germline V gene lookup returns CDR1 SGDLS and CDR2 YYNGEE. The CDR3 region has the DNA TGTGCCAGCAGCGACACTAGCGGGAGGGACAATGAGCAGTTCTTC. This sequence encodes CASSDTSGRDNEQFF. Using reference TRBV9 and TRBJ2-1 for the parts outside the CDR3, the full variable domain is DSGVTQTPKHLITATGQRVTLRCSPRSGDLSVYWYQQSLDQGLQFLIQYYNGEERAKGNILERFSAQQFPDLHSELNLSSLELGDSALYFCASSDTSGRDNEQFFGPGTRLTVL.

This clonotype has a count of ten or more. The rearrangement links TRBV10-2 to TRBJ1-5; D ambiguous. Between the trimmed V and J ends, which lost 0 bases and 5 bases, there was a span of 5 bases. The germline V gene has CDR1 WSHSY and CDR2 SAAADI. There are 13 residues in the CDR3. The chain's CDR3 is CASSESRDQPQHF. The CDR3 nucleotides read TGCGCCAGCAGTGAGTCTCGGGATCAGCCCCAGCATTTT.

The chain uses TRBV5-1 and TRBJ2-7, with 9 bases matching TRBD2. This CDR3 region has 16 residues. Unmatched junction bases numbered 8, after V lost 4 bases and J lost 0 bases. Germline V CDR1 and CDR2: SGHRS, YFSETQ. The CDR3 DNA follows: TGCGCCAGCAGCCCGGGACTAGCCGGCCTCTCCTACGAGCAGTACTTC. It translates to CASSPGLAGLSYEQYF.

The rearrangement joins TRBV18 to TRBJ2-5, with TRBD1 matching over 9 bases. This CDR3 has 16 amino acids. The V gene end was trimmed by 3 bases and the J gene end by 1 base; junction bases not matched to a gene: 6. Germline V gene sequence: CDR1 KGHSH, CDR2 LQKENI. The CDR3: CASSPWTGDAQETQYF. The CDR3 nucleotides read TGTGCCAGCTCACCCTGGACAGGGGATGCCCAAGAGACCCAGTACTTC.

This clonotype was counted between two and nine times. For the CDR3, the DNA is TGTGCCAGCAGTTTCGGTCCGAGCGGGAGAACAGATACGCAGTATTTT. Its translation is CASSFGPSGRTDTQYF. This chain connects TRBV28 to TRBJ2-3; TRBD2 aligns across 8 bases. The CDR3 extends over 16 amino acids. Germline V gene sequence: CDR1 MDHEN, CDR2 SYDVKM. The ends lost 3 bases at V and 3 bases at J; junction bases unmatched: 8.